A selection of T cell receptor beta chains follows, all from one sample in a study of cytomegalovirus exposure and HLA in healthy donors. The assay was immunoSEQ multiplex PCR, and TCRdb's table has in-frame clones only and misses some. The sample records about 98,000 clones, around 67% being singletons. The sequencing input was PBMCs. The receptors come from a male donor in good health and CMV-seronegative. The CDR3 runs from the conserved cysteine through the conserved F or W.

TRBV27	TRBJ2-7	CASSSPANNAYEQYF
TRBV10-2	TRBJ1-1	CASSDGQGGTEAFF
TRBV7-2	TRBJ2-3	CASSLGLAGGHLDTQYF
TRBV6-1	TRBJ1-5	CASSFDRGYQPQHF
TRBV15	TRBJ2-1	CATSRDLAGGYNEQFF
TRBV7-9	TRBJ2-2	CASSFVAGVPGELFF
TRBV9	TRBJ2-5	CASSDRLAGDPEETQYF
TRBV5-4	TRBJ2-7	CASSLVSGGREQYF
TRBV2	TRBJ2-7	CASRLGTSGSGEQYF
TRBV4-1	TRBJ1-1	CASSQGLDTEAFF
TRBV7-2	TRBJ1-2	CASSLAGGSSNYGYTF
TRBV9	TRBJ2-2	CASSPRETGELFF
TRBV27	TRBJ2-5	CASSPGGAKKTQYF
TRBV5-1	TRBJ2-7	CASSLPGGTGAEQYF
TRBV28	TRBJ1-4	CASSLSRTIGEKLFF
TRBV27	NA	CASSLGQTYEQYF
TRBV10-3	TRBJ2-5	CAISESGSGGSSPTRETQYF
TRBV7-8	TRBJ2-7	CASSLELTGAYEQYF
TRBV9	TRBJ2-3	CASSVGGGPTDTQYF
TRBV28	TRBJ1-2	CASSLATGYGYTF
TRBV2	TRBJ1-1	CASSVSGLGTEAFF
TRBV2	TRBJ2-7	CASRLGWEGPYEQYF
TRBV25-1	TRBJ2-7	CASSVFYDGSDIKQYF
TRBV18	TRBJ1-4	CASSPPGGGLLFF
TRBV19	TRBJ2-3	CASSVGLAGGSTDTQYF
TRBV7-2	TRBJ2-7	CASSSRGFNSYEQYF
TRBV7-6	TRBJ2-7	CASSLEGDRGYEQYF
TRBV6-1	TRBJ2-5	CASSEGWRGGRGETQYF
TRBV19	TRBJ2-5	CASSPPRTGYWETQYF
TRBV7-9	TRBJ1-2	CASSLGGAFYGYTF
TRBV5-1	TRBJ2-2	CASSAGITGELFF
TRBV6-4	TRBJ1-5	CASSRDRDQPQHF